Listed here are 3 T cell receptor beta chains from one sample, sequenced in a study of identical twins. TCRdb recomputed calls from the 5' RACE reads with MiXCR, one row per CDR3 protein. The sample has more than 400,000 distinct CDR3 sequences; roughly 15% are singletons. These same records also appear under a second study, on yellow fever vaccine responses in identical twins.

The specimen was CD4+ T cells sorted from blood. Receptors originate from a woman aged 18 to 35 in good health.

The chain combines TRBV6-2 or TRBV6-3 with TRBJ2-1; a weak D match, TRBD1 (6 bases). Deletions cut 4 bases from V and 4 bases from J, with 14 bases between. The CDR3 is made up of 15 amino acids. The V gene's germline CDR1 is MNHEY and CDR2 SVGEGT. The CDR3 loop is CASSLGQPGYNEQFF. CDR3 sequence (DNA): TGTGCCAGCAGTTTGGGACAACCCGGGTACAATGAGCAGTTCTTC.

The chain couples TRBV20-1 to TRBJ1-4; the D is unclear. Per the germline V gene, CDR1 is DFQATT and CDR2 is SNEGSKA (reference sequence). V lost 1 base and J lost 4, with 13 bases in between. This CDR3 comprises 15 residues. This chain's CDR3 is CSARAGSAVNEKLFF. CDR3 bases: TGCAGTGCTAGAGCCGGGTCGGCAGTTAATGAAAAACTGTTTTTT.

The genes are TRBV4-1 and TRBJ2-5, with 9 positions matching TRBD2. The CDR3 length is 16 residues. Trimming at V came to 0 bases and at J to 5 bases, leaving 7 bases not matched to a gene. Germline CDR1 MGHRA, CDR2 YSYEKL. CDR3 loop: CASSQDPGLARETQYF. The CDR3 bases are TGCGCCAGCAGCCAAGACCCGGGACTAGCTCGGGAGACCCAGTACTTC.